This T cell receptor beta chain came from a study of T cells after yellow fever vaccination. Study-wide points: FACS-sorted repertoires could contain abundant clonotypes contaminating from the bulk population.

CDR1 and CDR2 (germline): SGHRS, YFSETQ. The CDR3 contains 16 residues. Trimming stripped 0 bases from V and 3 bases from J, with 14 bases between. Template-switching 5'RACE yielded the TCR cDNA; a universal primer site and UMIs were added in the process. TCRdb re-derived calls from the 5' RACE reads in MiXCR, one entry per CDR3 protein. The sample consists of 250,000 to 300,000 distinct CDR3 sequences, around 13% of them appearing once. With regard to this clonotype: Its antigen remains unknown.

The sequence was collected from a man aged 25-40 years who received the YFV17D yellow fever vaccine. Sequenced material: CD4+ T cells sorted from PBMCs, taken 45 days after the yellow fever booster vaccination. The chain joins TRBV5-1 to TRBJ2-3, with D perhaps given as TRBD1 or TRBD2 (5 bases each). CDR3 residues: CASSLEGRGGTDTQYF. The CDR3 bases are TGCGCCAGCAGCTTGGAGGGGCGCGGAGGTACAGATACGCAGTATTTT.